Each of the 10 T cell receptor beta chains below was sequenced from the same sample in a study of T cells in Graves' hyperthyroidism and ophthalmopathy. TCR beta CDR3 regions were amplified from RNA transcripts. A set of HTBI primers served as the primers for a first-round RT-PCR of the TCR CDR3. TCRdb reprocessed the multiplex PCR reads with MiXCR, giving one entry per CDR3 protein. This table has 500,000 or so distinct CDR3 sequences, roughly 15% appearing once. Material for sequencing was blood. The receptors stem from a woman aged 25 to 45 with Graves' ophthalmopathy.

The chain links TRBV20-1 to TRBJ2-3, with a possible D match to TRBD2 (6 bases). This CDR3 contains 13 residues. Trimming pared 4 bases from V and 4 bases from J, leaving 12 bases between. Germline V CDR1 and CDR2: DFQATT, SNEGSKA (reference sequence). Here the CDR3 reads CSAMSGSADTQYF. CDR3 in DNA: TGCAGTGCTATGAGCGGGTCTGCAGATACGCAGTATTTT.

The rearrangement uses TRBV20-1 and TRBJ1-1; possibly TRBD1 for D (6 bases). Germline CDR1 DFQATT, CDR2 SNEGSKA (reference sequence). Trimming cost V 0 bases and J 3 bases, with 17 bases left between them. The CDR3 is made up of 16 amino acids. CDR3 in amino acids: CSARDQGWGLDTEAFF. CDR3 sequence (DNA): TGCAGTGCTAGAGATCAGGGGTGGGGGCTCGACACTGAAGCTTTCTTT.

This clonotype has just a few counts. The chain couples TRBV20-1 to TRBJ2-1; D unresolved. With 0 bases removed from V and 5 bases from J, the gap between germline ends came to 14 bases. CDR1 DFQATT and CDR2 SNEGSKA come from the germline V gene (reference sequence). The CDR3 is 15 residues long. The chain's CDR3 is CSARDVLGRDNEQFF. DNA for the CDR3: TGCAGTGCTAGAGATGTCCTGGGTCGGGACAATGAGCAGTTCTTC.

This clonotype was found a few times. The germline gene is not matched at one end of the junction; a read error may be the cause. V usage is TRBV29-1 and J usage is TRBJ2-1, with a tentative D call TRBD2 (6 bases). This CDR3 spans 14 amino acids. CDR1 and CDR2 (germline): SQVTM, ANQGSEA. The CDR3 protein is CSVELRDSNNEQFF. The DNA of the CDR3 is TGCAGCGTCGAACTTCGGGACTCCAACAATGAGCAGTTCTTC.

The CDR3 bases are TGTGCCATCAGTGTCGGGACTAGCGGGGACGAGCAGTACTTC. The encoded protein is CAISVGTSGDEQYF. V usage is TRBV10-3 and J usage is TRBJ2-7, with 13 bases matching TRBD2. CDR1 and CDR2 (germline): ENHRY, SYGVKD. This CDR3 contains 14 residues. The V gene end was trimmed by 4 bases and the J gene end by 5 bases; junction bases not matched to a gene: 2.

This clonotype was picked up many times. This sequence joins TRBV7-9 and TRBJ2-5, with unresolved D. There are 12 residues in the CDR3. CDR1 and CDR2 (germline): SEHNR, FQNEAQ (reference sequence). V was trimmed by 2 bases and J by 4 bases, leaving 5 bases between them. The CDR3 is CASSLTVETQYF. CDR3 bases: TGTGCCAGCAGCTTAACGGTAGAGACCCAGTACTTC.

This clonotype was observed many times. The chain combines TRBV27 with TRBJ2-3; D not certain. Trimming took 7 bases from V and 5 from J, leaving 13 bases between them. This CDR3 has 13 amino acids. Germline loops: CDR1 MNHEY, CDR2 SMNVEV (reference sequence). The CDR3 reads CASTGLGKDTQYF. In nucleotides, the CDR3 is TGTGCCAGCACAGGTTTGGGGAAAGATACGCAGTATTTT.

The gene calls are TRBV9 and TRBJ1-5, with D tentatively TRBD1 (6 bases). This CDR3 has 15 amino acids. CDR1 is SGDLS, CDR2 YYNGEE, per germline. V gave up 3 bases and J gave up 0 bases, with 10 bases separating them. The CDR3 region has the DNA TGTGCCAGCAGCGCAGTGGACAGTAGCAATCAGCCCCAGCATTTT. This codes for CASSAVDSSNQPQHF.

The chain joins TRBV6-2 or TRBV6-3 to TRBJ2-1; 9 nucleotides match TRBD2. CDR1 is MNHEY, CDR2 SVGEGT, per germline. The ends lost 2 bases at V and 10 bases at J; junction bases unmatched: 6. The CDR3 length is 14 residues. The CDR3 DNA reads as TGTGCCAGCAGTTACGGTAGCGGGAGCGACGAGCAGTTCTTC. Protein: CASSYGSGSDEQFF.

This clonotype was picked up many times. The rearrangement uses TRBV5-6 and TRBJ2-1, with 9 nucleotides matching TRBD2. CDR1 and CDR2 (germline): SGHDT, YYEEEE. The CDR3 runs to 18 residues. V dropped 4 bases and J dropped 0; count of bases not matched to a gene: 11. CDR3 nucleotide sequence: TGTGCCAGCAGCGTGACGACTAGCGGCAGGAGCTCCTACAATGAGCAGTTCTTC. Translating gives CASSVTTSGRSSYNEQFF.